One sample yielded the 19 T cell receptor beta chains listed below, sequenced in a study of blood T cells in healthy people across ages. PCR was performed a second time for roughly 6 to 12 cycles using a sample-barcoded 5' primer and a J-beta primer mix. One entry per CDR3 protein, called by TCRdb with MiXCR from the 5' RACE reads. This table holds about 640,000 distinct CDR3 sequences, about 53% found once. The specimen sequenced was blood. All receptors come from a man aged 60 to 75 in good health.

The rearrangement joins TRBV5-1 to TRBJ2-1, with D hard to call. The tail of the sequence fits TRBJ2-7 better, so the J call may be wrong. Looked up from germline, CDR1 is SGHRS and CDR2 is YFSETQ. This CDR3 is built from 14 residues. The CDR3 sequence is CASSLESSYNEQYF. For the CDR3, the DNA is TGCGCCAGCAGCCTAGAAAGCTCCTACAATGAGCAGTACTTC.

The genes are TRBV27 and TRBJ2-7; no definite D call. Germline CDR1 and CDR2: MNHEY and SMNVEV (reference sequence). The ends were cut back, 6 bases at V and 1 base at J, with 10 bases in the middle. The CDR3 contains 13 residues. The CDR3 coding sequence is TGTGCCAGCAGCGTAGACGCTTCCTACGAGCAGTACTTC. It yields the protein CASSVDASYEQYF.

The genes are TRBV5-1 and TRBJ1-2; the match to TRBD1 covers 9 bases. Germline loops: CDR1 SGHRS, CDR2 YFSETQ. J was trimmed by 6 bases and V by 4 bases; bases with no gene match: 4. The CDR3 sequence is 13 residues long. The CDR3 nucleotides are TGCGCCAGCAGCATGGGACAGGGTCATGGCTACACCTTC. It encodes CASSMGQGHGYTF.

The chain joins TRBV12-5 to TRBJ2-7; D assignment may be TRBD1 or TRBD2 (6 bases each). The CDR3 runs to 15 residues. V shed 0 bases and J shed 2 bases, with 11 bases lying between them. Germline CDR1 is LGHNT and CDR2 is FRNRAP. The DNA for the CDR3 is TGTGCTAGTGGTTTGGTCGCCGGGGGCCCCTACGAGCAGTACTTC. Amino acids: CASGLVAGGPYEQYF.

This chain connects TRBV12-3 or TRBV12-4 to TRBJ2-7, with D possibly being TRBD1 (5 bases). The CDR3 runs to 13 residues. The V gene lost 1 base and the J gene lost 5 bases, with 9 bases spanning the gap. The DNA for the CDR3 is TGTGCCAGCAGTTTAGGGGGCAGGAACGAGCAGTACTTC. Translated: CASSLGGRNEQYF.

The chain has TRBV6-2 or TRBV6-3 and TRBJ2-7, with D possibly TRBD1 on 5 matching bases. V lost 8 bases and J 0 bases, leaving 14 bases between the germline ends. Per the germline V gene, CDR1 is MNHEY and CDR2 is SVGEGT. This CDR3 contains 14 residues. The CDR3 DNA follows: TGTGCCAGCGGCTCCCAGGGCACCTCCTACGAGCAGTACTTC. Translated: CASGSQGTSYEQYF.

CDR3 nucleotide sequence: TGTGCCAGCAGCTTAGGGACTAGCGGGGGGGACCTCCCATACGAGCAGTACTTC. Its protein is CASSLGTSGGDLPYEQYF. The J gene is TRBJ2-7, the V gene TRBV7-8; 15 bases map to TRBD2. With 1 base clipped from V and 4 bases from J, the junction kept 8 bases outside the gene matches. Looked up from germline, CDR1 is SGHVS and CDR2 is FQNEAQ. The CDR3 runs to 18 residues.

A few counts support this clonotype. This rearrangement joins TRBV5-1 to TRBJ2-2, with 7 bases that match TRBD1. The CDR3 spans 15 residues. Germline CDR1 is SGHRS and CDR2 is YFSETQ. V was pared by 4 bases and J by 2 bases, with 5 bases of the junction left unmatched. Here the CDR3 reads CASSRGQHNTGELFF. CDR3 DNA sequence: TGCGCCAGCAGCCGGGGACAGCATAACACCGGGGAGCTGTTTTTT.

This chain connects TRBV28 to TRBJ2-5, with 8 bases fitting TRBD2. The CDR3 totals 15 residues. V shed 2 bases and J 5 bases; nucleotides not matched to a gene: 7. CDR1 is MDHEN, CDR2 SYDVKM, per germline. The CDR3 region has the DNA TGTGCCAGCAGTTTAATCCGCGGGGGGATGGAGACCCAGTACTTC. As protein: CASSLIRGGMETQYF.

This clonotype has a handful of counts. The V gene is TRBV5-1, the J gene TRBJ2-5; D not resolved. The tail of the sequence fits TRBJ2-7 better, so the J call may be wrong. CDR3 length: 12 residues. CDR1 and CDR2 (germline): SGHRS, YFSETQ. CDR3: CASSPMGYEQYF. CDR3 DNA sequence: TGCGCCAGCAGTCCGATGGGGTACGAGCAGTACTTC.

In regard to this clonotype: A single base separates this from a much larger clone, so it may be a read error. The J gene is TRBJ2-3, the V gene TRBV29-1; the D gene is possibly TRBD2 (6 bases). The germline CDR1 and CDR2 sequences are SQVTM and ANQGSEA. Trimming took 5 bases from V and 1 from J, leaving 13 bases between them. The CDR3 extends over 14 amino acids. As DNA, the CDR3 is TGCAGCGTTCCCGCGGGGATGGGCACAGATACGCAGTATTTT. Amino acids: CSVPAGMGTDTQYF.

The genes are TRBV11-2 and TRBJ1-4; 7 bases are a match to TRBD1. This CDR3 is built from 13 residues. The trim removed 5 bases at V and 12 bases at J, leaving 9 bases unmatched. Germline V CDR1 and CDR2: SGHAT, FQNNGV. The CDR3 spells CASSVGTEQQLFF. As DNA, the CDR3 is TGTGCCAGCAGCGTAGGGACAGAACAGCAACTGTTTTTT.

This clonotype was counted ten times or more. The CDR3 DNA reads as TGTGCCAGCAGCTTAGGGAGCGGGACCTACGAGCAGTACTTC. Amino acids: CASSLGSGTYEQYF. V gene TRBV13 combines with J gene TRBJ2-7; 7 bases are shared with TRBD2. CDR1 is PRHDT, CDR2 FYEKMQ, per germline (reference sequence). The CDR3 is 14 residues long. V gave up 0 bases and J gave up 2 bases; unmatched junction bases: 1.

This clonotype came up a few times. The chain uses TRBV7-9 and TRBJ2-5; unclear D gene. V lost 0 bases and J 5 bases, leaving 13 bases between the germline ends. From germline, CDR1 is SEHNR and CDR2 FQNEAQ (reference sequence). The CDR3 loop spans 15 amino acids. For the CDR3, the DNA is TGTGCCAGCAGCTTAGCGGCCAGGCCGTGGGAGACCCAGTACTTC. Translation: CASSLAARPWETQYF.

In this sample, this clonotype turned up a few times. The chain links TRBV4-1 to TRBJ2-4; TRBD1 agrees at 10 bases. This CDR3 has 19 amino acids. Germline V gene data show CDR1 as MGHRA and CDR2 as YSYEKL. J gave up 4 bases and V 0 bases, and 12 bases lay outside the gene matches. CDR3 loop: CASSQDRMIGQGVKNIQYF. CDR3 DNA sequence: TGCGCCAGCAGCCAAGATAGGATGATTGGACAGGGGGTTAAAAACATTCAGTACTTC.

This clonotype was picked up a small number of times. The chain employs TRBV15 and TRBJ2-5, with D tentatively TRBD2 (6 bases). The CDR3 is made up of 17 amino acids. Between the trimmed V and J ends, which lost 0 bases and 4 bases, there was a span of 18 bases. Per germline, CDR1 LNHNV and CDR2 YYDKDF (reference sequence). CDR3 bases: TGTGCCACCAGCAGAGAGCCCAGCGGAGGGTCGGGAGAGACCCAGTACTTC. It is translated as CATSREPSGGSGETQYF.

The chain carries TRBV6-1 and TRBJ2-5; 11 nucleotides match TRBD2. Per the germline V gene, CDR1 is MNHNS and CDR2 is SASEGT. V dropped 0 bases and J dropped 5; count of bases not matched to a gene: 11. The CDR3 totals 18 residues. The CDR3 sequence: CASSEALGLAGGRETQYF. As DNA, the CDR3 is TGTGCCAGCAGTGAAGCCCTTGGTCTAGCGGGGGGCCGGGAGACCCAGTACTTC.

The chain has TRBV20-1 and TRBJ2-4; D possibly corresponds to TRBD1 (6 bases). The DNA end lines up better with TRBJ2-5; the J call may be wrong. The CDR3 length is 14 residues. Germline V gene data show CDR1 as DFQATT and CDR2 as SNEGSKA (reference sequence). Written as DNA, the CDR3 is TGCAGTGCTATCCCAGGACAGACCCAAGAGACCCAGTACTTC. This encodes CSAIPGQTQETQYF.

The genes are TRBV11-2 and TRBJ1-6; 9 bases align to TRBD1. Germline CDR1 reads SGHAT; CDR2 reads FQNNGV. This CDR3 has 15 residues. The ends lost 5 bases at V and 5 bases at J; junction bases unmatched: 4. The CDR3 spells CASSPGDRDNSPLHF. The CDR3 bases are TGTGCCAGCAGCCCCGGGGACAGGGATAATTCACCCCTCCACTTT.